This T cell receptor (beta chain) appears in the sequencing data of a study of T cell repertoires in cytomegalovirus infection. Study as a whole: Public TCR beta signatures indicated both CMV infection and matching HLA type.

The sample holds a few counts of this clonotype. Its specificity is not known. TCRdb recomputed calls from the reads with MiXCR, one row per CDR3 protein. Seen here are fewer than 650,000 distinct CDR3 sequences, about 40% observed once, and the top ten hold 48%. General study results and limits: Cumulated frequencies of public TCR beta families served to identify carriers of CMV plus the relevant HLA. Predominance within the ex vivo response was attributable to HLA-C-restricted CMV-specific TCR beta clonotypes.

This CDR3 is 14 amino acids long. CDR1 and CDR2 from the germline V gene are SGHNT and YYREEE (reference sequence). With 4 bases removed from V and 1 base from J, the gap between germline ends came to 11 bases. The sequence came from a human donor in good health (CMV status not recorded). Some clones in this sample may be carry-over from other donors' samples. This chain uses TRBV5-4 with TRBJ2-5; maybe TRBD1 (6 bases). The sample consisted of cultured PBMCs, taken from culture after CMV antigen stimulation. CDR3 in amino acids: CASSKRTAQETQYF. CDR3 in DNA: TGTGCCAGCAGCAAAAGGACAGCCCAAGAGACCCAGTACTTC.